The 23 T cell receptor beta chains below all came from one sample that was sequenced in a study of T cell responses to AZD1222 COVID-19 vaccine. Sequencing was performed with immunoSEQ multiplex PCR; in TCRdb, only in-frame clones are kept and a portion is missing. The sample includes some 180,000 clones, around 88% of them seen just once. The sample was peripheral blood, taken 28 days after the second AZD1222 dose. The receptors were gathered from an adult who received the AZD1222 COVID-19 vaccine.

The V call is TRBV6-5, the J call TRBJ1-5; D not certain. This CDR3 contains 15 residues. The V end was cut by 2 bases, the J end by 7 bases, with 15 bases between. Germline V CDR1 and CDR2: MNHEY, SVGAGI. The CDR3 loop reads CASSYVDRADQPQHF. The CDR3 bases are TGTGCCAGCAGTTACGTAGATAGGGCCGACCAGCCCCAGCATTTT.

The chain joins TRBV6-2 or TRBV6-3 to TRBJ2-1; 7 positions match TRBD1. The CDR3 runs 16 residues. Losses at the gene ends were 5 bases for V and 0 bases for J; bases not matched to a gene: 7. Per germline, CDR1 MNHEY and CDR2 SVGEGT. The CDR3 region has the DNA TGTGCCAGCAGTGACCCCTCAGGGGGCTCCTACAATGAGCAGTTCTTC. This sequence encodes CASSDPSGGSYNEQFF.

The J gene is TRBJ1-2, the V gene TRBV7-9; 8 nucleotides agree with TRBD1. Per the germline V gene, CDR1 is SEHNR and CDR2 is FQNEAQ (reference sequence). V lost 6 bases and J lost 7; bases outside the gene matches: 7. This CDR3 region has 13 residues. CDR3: CASSPRGRRGYTF. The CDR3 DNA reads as TGTGCCAGCAGTCCCAGGGGGCGTCGTGGCTACACCTTC. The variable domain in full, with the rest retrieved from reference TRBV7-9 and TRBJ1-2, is DTGVSQNPRHKITKRGQNVTFRCDPISEHNRLYWYRQTLGQGPEFLTYFQNEAQLEKSRLLSDRFSAERPKGSFSTLEIQRTEQGDSAMYLCASSPRGRRGYTFGSGTRLTVV.

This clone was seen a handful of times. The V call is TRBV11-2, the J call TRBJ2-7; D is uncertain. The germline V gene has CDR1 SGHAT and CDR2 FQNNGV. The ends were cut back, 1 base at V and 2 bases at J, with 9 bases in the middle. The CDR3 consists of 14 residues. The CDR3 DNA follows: TGTGCCAGCAGCTTAGGGACGGGTGCCTACGAGCAGTACTTC. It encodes CASSLGTGAYEQYF.

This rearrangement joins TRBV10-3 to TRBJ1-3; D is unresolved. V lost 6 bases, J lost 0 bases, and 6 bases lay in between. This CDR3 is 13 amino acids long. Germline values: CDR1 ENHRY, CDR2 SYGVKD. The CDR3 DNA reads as TGTGCCATCAGCCAGTACTCTGGAAACACCATATATTTT. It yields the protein CAISQYSGNTIYF.

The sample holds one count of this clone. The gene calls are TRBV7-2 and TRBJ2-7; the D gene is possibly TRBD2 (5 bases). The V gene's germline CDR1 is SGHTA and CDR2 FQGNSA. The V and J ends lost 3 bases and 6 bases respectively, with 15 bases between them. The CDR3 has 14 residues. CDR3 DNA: TGTGCCAGCAGCTTTGGACTGGCCGGGTCCGAGCAGTACTTC. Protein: CASSFGLAGSEQYF.

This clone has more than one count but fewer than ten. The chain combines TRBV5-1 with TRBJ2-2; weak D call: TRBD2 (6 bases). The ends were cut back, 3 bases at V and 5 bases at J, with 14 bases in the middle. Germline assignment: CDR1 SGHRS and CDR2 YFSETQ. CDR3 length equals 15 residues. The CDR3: CASSSLDYRTGELFF. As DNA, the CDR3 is TGCGCCAGCAGCTCCTTGGACTACCGGACCGGGGAGCTGTTTTTT.

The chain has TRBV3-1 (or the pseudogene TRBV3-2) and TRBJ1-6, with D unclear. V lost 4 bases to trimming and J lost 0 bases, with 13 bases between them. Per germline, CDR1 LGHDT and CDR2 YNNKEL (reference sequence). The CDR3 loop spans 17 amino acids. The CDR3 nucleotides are TGTGCCAGCAGCCGGGTCGCCCAAGGCTCCTATAATTCACCCCTCCACTTT. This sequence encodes CASSRVAQGSYNSPLHF.

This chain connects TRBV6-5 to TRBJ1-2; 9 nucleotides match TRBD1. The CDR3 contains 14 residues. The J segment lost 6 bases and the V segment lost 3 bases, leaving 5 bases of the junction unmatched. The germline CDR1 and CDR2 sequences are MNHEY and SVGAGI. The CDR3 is CASSYSTGGDGYTF. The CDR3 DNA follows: TGTGCCAGCAGTTATTCTACAGGGGGCGATGGCTACACCTTC.

The CDR3 loop reads CASNEGLAGAQQETQYF. In DNA, the CDR3 is TGCGCCAGCAACGAGGGACTAGCGGGGGCCCAACAAGAGACCCAGTACTTC. This chain connects TRBV10-1 to TRBJ2-5, with 14 positions matching TRBD2. CDR3 length: 17 residues. Germline assignment: CDR1 WNHNN and CDR2 SYGVQD (reference sequence). With V trimmed by 7 bases and J by 2 bases, 9 bases remained unmatched.

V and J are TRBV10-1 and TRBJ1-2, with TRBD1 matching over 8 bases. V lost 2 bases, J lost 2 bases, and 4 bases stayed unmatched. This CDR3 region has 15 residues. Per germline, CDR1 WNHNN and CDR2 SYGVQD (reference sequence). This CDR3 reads CASSEGQGRNYGYTF. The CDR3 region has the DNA TGCGCCAGCAGTGAGGGACAGGGACGGAACTATGGCTACACCTTC.

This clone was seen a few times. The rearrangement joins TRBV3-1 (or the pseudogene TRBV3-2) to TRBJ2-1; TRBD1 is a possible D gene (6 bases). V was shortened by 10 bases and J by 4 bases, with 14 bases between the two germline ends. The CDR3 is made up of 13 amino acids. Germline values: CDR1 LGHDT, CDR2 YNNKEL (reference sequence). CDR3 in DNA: TGTGCCACCGAAGGGACATCGTACAATGAGCAGTTCTTC. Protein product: CATEGTSYNEQFF.

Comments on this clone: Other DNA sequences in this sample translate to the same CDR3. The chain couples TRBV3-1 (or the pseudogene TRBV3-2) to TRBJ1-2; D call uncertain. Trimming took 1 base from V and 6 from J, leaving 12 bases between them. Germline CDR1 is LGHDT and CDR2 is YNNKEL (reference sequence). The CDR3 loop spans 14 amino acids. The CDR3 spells CASSQVPGGHGYTF. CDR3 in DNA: TGTGCCAGCAGCCAAGTCCCAGGAGGGCATGGCTACACCTTC.

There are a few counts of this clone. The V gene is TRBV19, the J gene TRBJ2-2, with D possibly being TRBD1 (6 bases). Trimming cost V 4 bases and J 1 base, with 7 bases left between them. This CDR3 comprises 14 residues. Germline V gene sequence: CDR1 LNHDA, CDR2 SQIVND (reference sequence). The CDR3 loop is CASSRGQNTGELFF. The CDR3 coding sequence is TGTGCCAGTAGTAGGGGACAGAACACCGGGGAGCTGTTTTTT.

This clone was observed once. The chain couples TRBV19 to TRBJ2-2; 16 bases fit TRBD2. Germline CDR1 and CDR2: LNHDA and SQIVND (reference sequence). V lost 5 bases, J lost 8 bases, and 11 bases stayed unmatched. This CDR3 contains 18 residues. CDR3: CASSPPGLAGGVSGELFF. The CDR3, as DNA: TGTGCCAGTAGTCCCCCGGGACTAGCGGGGGGGGTATCTGGGGAGCTGTTTTTT.

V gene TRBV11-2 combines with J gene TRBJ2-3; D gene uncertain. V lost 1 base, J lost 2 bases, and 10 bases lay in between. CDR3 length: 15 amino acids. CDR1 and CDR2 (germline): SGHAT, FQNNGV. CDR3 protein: CASSLVYGFTDTQYF. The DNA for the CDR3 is TGTGCCAGCAGCTTAGTATATGGATTCACAGATACGCAGTATTTT.

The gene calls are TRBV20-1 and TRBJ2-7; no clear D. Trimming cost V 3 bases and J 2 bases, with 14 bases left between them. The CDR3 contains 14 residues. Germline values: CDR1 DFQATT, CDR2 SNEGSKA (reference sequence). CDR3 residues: CSASFGRIPYEQYF. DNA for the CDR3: TGCAGTGCTAGTTTCGGCAGGATTCCCTACGAGCAGTACTTC.

CDR3 region: CASSSRGGPGNEQFF. Written as DNA, the CDR3 is TGTGCCAGCAGCTCGCGGGGGGGCCCAGGCAATGAGCAGTTCTTC. V usage is TRBV4-2 and J usage is TRBJ2-1; 9 bases are shared with TRBD2. Germline V gives CDR1 LGHNA, CDR2 YNFKEQ. The ends lost 5 bases at V and 6 bases at J; junction bases unmatched: 8. This CDR3 is built from 15 residues.

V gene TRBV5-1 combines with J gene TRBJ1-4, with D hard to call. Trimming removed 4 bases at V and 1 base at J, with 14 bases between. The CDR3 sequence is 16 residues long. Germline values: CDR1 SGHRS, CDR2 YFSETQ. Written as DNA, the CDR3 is TGCGCCAGCAGCGCGAATTGGGTGGGAACTAATGAAAAACTGTTTTTT. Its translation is CASSANWVGTNEKLFF.

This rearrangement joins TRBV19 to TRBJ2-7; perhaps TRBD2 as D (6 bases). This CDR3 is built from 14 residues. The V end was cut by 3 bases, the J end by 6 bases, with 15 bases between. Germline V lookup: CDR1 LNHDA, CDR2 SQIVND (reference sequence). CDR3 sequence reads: CASSISGVRGEQYF. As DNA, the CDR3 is TGTGCCAGTAGTATTTCGGGGGTAAGGGGCGAGCAGTACTTC.

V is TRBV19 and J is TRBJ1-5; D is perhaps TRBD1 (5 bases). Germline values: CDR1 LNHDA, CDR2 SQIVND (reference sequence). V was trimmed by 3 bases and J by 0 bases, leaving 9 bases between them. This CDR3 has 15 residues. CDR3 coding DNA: TGTGCCAGTAGTATTTCGGGGGATAGCAATCAGCCCCAGCATTTT. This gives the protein CASSISGDSNQPQHF.

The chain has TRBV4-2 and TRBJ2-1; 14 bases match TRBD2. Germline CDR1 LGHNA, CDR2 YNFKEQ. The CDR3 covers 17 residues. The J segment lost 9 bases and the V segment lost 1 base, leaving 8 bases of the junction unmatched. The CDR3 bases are TGTGCCAGCAGCCAAGCAAGGACTAGCGGGGGGTGGGGTGAGCAGTTCTTC. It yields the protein CASSQARTSGGWGEQFF.

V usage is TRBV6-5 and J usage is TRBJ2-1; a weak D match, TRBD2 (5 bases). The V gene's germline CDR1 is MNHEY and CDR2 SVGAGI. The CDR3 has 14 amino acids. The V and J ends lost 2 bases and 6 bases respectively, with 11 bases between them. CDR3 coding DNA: TGTGCCAGCAGTTACCTGTACGGAGGCAATGAGCAGTTCTTC. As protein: CASSYLYGGNEQFF.